This T cell receptor (beta chain) comes out of a study of vaccination and CD4 T cells after COVID-19. General observations from the study: Looking at convalescent patients, 304 of their 307 vaccine-specific clones were spike mono-reactive.

Comment on this clonotype: Its matching antigen is unknown.

Treatment given: roughly nine-day PBMC culture with coronavirus spike peptide pools or control peptides (ViraFEST assay). ViraFEST sequenced TCRs after peptide-pool expansion of antigen-specific T cells. The V gene's germline CDR1 is SGHNT and CDR2 YYREEE (reference sequence). Trimming shortened V by 4 bases and J by 5 bases, and 21 bases separated the two germline ends. This CDR3 is 16 amino acids long. Sequencing of DNA taken from cultured CD4+ T cells relied on the Oncomine TCR Beta short-read assay. TCRdb re-analysed the PCR reads in MiXCR, keeping a single row per CDR3 protein. The table lists more than 9,000 distinct CDR3 sequences, about 38% of them singletons.

The V gene is TRBV5-4, the J gene TRBJ1-1; D not resolved. Sequenced material: cultured CD4+ T cells from blood. This receptor was identified in a human donor with COVID-19. The chain's CDR3 is CASSPPTAGLKTEAFF. The CDR3 nucleotides are TGTGCCAGCAGCCCTCCGACGGCAGGTCTTAAAACTGAAGCTTTCTTT.